Presented here are 17 T cell receptor beta chains from one specimen sequenced in a study of blood T cell repertoires in COVID-19. Clones were sequenced by immunoSEQ multiplex PCR, and TCRdb holds only the in-frame ones, with some missing. Of 170,000 or so clones listed, about 90% were seen once; the top ten hold about 6.5%. Sequencing was done on a sample of PBMCs or T cells enriched from blood (not recorded which). Receptor source: a woman between 50 and 59 years old who had recovered from COVID-19.

The chain joins TRBV13 to TRBJ1-2; a weak D match, TRBD1 (5 bases). The CDR3 covers 17 residues. V dropped 5 bases and J dropped 0 bases, with 19 bases sitting between them. In germline, CDR1 is PRHDT, CDR2 FYEKMQ (reference sequence). This CDR3 reads CASSPSGVGKANYGYTF. For the CDR3, the DNA is TGTGCCAGCAGCCCCTCGGGGGTGGGTAAAGCTAACTATGGCTACACCTTC.

The chain uses TRBV28 and TRBJ2-5; 9 positions agree with TRBD1. Trimming cost V 6 bases and J 0 bases; bases outside gene matches: 2. There are 14 residues in the CDR3. Germline V gene lookup returns CDR1 MDHEN and CDR2 SYDVKM. The CDR3 here is CASRGTGNQETQYF. The CDR3 bases are TGTGCCAGCAGGGGGACAGGGAACCAAGAGACCCAGTACTTC.

The V and J genes are TRBV19 and TRBJ2-3; D is ambiguous. Looked up from germline, CDR1 is LNHDA and CDR2 is SQIVND (reference sequence). Trimming took 6 bases from V and 0 from J, leaving 10 bases between them. This CDR3 comprises 14 residues. CDR3 in DNA: TGTGCCAGTAGCTGGTCCGGGAGCACAGATACGCAGTATTTT. Protein: CASSWSGSTDTQYF.

This clone was counted a single time. This chain connects TRBV6-5 to TRBJ1-1, with 9 bases identical to TRBD1. This CDR3 comprises 13 residues. Germline V gene data show CDR1 as MNHEY and CDR2 as SVGAGI. The V segment lost 9 bases and the J segment 1 base; nucleotides outside the gene matches: 3. This chain's CDR3 is CASGQGKNTEAFF. The CDR3 nucleotides are TGTGCCAGTGGACAGGGGAAGAACACTGAAGCTTTCTTT.

This clone was detected only a few times. The chain combines TRBV28 with TRBJ1-2, with 9 bases that match TRBD1. CDR1 is MDHEN, CDR2 SYDVKM, per germline. This CDR3 spans 17 amino acids. Germline trimming cut 4 bases from V and 8 bases from J; bases unmatched to any gene: 17. CDR3 loop: CASSSTGGAGAMEGYTF. In DNA form, the CDR3 reads TGTGCCAGCAGTTCAACAGGGGGCGCGGGGGCAATGGAGGGCTACACCTTC.

This chain connects TRBV7-8 to TRBJ2-1, with TRBD1 matching over 8 bases. This CDR3 region has 15 residues. From germline, CDR1 is SGHVS and CDR2 FQNEAQ. Trimming took 8 bases from V and 3 from J; bases not matched to a gene: 9. The CDR3 region has the DNA TGTGCCAGCCTTCCGACAGGGGCGAGCTACAATGAGCAGTTCTTC. Translated: CASLPTGASYNEQFF.

This clone was counted a single time. The chain is built from TRBV13 and TRBJ2-7, with 9 bases lining up with TRBD2. J gave up 4 bases and V 5 bases, and 9 bases lay outside the gene matches. Looked up from germline, CDR1 is PRHDT and CDR2 is FYEKMQ (reference sequence). CDR3 length: 15 residues. The CDR3 sequence is CASSGKAGGKYEQYF. The DNA of the CDR3 is TGTGCCAGCAGCGGGAAGGCGGGAGGGAAGTACGAGCAGTACTTC.

In its sample, this clone was seen once. In DNA form, the CDR3 reads TGTGCCAGCAGCTCCGGACTAGCTTCTGGAGAGACCCAGTACTTC. This codes for CASSSGLASGETQYF. V is TRBV5-4 and J is TRBJ2-5, with 8 bases that match TRBD2. V was pared by 3 bases and J by 4 bases, with 8 bases of the junction left unmatched. The CDR3 extends over 15 amino acids. In germline, CDR1 is SGHNT, CDR2 YYREEE (reference sequence).

The V gene is TRBV28, the J gene TRBJ1-2; no firm D call. The CDR3 covers 13 residues. Germline CDR1 MDHEN, CDR2 SYDVKM. V gave up 3 bases and J gave up 2 bases, with 7 bases separating them. CDR3 residues: CASSLRTNYGYTF. The CDR3 bases are TGTGCCAGCAGTTTGCGCACCAACTATGGCTACACCTTC.

The rearrangement links TRBV29-1 to TRBJ2-1; D is perhaps TRBD1 (5 bases). The germline gives CDR1 SQVTM, CDR2 ANQGSEA. This CDR3 comprises 13 residues. The V end was cut by 2 bases, the J end by 6 bases, with 11 bases between. This CDR3 is CSVEYRRGNEQFF. The CDR3 DNA reads as TGCAGCGTTGAATACAGGAGAGGCAATGAGCAGTTCTTC.

V usage is TRBV7-2 and J usage is TRBJ1-2, with 11 bases that match TRBD1. Trimming cost V 5 bases and J 3 bases; bases outside gene matches: 2. The length of the CDR3 is 14 residues. The germline gives CDR1 SGHTA, CDR2 FQGNSA. CDR3 protein: CASSRDRGDYGYTF. DNA for the CDR3: TGTGCCAGCAGCCGGGACAGGGGGGACTATGGCTACACCTTC.

The V gene is TRBV18, the J gene TRBJ2-2; a weak D match, TRBD1 (6 bases). The CDR3 is 14 residues long. Germline-derived CDR1 and CDR2 are KGHSH and LQKENI. V lost 3 bases and J lost 1, with 6 bases in between. CDR3 sequence (DNA): TGTGCCAGCTCACCGGACAGGAACACCGGGGAGCTGTTTTTT. Protein: CASSPDRNTGELFF.

The chain links TRBV2 to TRBJ2-7; 7 nucleotides agree with TRBD2. Germline V gives CDR1 SNHLY, CDR2 FYNNEI. V was clipped by 1 base and J by 2 bases; unmatched bases: 5. The CDR3 covers 15 residues. CDR3 in amino acids: CASSEERGPTYEQYF. The CDR3 DNA reads TGTGCCAGCAGTGAAGAGCGGGGCCCTACCTACGAGCAGTACTTC.

This sequence joins TRBV6-2 or TRBV6-3 and TRBJ2-1; D remains unclear. CDR1 and CDR2 from the germline V gene are MNHEY and SVGEGT. Trimming pared 0 bases from V and 9 bases from J, leaving 3 bases between. This CDR3 comprises 11 residues. CDR3 bases: TGTGCCAGCAGTTACTCCTTTGAGCAGTTCTTC. This translates into CASSYSFEQFF.

Concerning this clone: Other DNA sequences in the sample encode the same CDR3. This chain links TRBV5-1 with TRBJ2-1; 9 nucleotides line up with TRBD2. V dropped 5 bases and J dropped 4; count of bases not matched to a gene: 7. Looked up from germline, CDR1 is SGHRS and CDR2 is YFSETQ. This CDR3 has 15 amino acids. DNA of the CDR3: TGCGCCAGCAGTTTGACTAGCGGTTCATACAATGAGCAGTTCTTC. Amino acid sequence: CASSLTSGSYNEQFF.

This chain joins TRBV30 and TRBJ2-2; 7 nucleotides agree with TRBD1. This CDR3 has 14 residues. Germline CDR1 GTSNPN, CDR2 SVGIG (reference sequence). The trim removed 1 base at V and 5 bases at J, leaving 4 bases unmatched. CDR3 residues: CAWSGGQQTGELFF. CDR3 nucleotide sequence: TGTGCCTGGAGTGGGGGACAGCAAACCGGGGAGCTGTTTTTT. Variable domain in full (rest from reference TRBV30 and TRBJ2-2): SQTIHQWPATLVQPVGSPLSLECTVEGTSNPNLYWYRQAAGRGLQLLFYSVGIGQISSEVPQNLSASRPQDRQFILSSKKLLLSDSGFYLCAWSGGQQTGELFFGEGSRLTVL.

The chain employs TRBV6-5 and TRBJ1-1, with 7 bases aligning to TRBD1. The CDR3 extends over 13 amino acids. V dropped 6 bases and J dropped 4; count of bases not matched to a gene: 5. Germline V lookup: CDR1 MNHEY, CDR2 SVGAGI. CDR3 sequence reads: CASSDRVGTEAFF. CDR3 nucleotides: TGTGCCAGCAGCGACAGGGTTGGCACTGAAGCTTTCTTT.